This TCR beta chain was recovered during a study of T cell repertoires in cytomegalovirus infection. Study at large: The study used recently identified HLA-C-restricted and well-studied HLA-B-restricted CMV epitopes. Public TCR beta signature analysis indicated the presence of both CMV infection and matching HLA type.

The study's findings and limits: What dominated the ex vivo response were HLA-C-restricted CMV-specific TCR beta clonotypes. Summed frequency of public TCR beta families distinguished CMV carriers with the relevant HLA.

On this clonotype: Its matching antigen is unknown.

CDR1 and CDR2 from the germline V gene are MNHEY and SMNVEV (reference sequence). V was shortened by 1 base and J by 2 bases, with 14 bases between the two germline ends. The CDR3 covers 16 residues. TCRdb re-analysed the reads in MiXCR, keeping a single row per CDR3 protein. The data hold about 700,000 distinct CDR3 sequences, with 30% to 35% observed a single time. V is TRBV27 and J is TRBJ1-2; possibly TRBD1 for D (5 bases). Sequencing was performed on cultured PBMCs, taken from culture after CMV antigen stimulation. The clonotype comes from a human donor in good health (CMV status not recorded). Some clones in this sample may be carry-over from other donors' samples. The CDR3 protein is CASSLWAGEQNYGYTF. The CDR3 bases are TGTGCCAGCAGTTTATGGGCGGGGGAACAAAACTATGGCTACACCTTC.